This T cell receptor (beta chain) was documented in a study of regulatory and conventional T cells in RAG deficiency. Produced via immunoSEQ multiplex PCR; TCRdb's table is partial and in-frame only. The repertoire includes roughly 7,100 clones, roughly 89% of them detected once, and approximately 1.5% sits in the top ten. The CDR3 extends over 15 amino acids. CDR1 and CDR2 (germline): SNHLY, FYNNEI. V shed 6 bases, J shed 6 bases, and the junction held 7 bases outside the gene matches. Blood CD4+ CD25-high CD127-low regulatory T cells supplied the genomic DNA template. In addition, the sample was reused for a study of regulatory T cells. That work adds: The PCR used 52 TRBV and 13 TRBJ primers. Skewed V and J usage and few unique V-J pairs marked patient repertoires, most in Tregs.

The TCR sequence derives from a human donor in good health. The sequencing sample was made of CD127- CD25+ CD4+ Tregs sorted from blood. The chain uses TRBV2 and TRBJ1-5; 11 nucleotides match TRBD1. This chain's CDR3 is CASRSGQGDFQPQHF. The CDR3 DNA is TGTGCCAGCAGATCGGGACAGGGGGACTTTCAGCCCCAGCATTTT.